Described below is a single T cell receptor beta chain sequence and its context. These data originate in a study of blood T cell repertoires in COVID-19. Study details: Nucleic acid was either cDNA or gDNA, and it came from T cells, B-cell-depleted T cells, or PBMCs.

The V gene's germline CDR1 is MGHRA and CDR2 YSYEKL. The CDR3 has 15 amino acids. After removal of 2 bases from V and 8 bases from J, the junction contained 9 bases not matched to a gene. Authors' methods: Amplification of reference gene primers was used by the study to estimate nucleated cell counts. Using immunoSEQ multiplex PCR, the repertoire was profiled, and TCRdb retains in-frame clones only, with some absent. For V, J and clone size, that table is used; D and trimming come from the DNA. The repertoire holds over 20,000 clones, with 80% to 95% as singletons. Sequencing was carried out using peripheral blood. This receptor was obtained from a woman in her 70s with active COVID-19. V gene TRBV4-1 combines with J gene TRBJ2-1, with 7 positions matching TRBD1. The DNA for the CDR3 is TGCGCCAGCAGCCAAACTCAAACAGGGGCCCATGAGCAGTTCTTC. Translating it yields CASSQTQTGAHEQFF.